This T cell receptor (beta chain) was documented in a study of T cell changes during pregnancy in multiple sclerosis. TCRdb keeps only in-frame clones here, not all; method: immunoSEQ multiplex PCR. The sample yields around 62,000 clones, 90% seen once. This CDR3 is built from 12 residues. V lost 3 bases and J 3 bases, leaving 9 bases between the germline ends. Germline assignment: CDR1 SQVTM and CDR2 ANQGSEA. The receptor's source is a female donor with multiple sclerosis, enrolled in a pregnancy study. The specimen was peripheral blood, collected in the third trimester of pregnancy. The gene calls are TRBV29-1 and TRBJ2-7; weak D call: TRBD1 (5 bases). The CDR3 DNA reads as TGCAGCGTTGAGAGCAGGGACTACGAGCAGTACTTC. It codes for CSVESRDYEQYF.